This TCR beta chain was captured by sequencing in a study of Graves' ophthalmopathy and Graves' hyperthyroidism. Overall study: The authors defined stable hyperthyroidism as no ophthalmopathy within 18 months of follow-up.

V shed 5 bases and J 5 bases; nucleotides not matched to a gene: 8. CDR3 size: 14 residues. Germline V gene lookup returns CDR1 SEHNR and CDR2 FQNEAQ (reference sequence). Lactation, pregnancy, uncontrolled infections and other autoimmune diseases were all grounds for excluding patients. The evidence that diagnosis relied on was clinical symptoms, serum thyroxine, TRAb, thyroid ultrasound and orbital computed tomography. Investigators amplified TCR beta CDR3 regions from RNA transcripts. HTBI primers served in a first-round RT-PCR, which a second-round multiplex PCR followed. TCRdb reprocessed the multiplex PCR reads with MiXCR, giving one entry per CDR3 protein. The sample lists a few hundred thousand distinct CDR3 sequences, 35% to 45% occurring once.

The sequencing input was peripheral blood or thyroid tissue (not recorded which). The gene calls are TRBV7-9 and TRBJ1-1; TRBD1 aligns across 7 bases. This TCR came from an adult man with Graves' hyperthyroidism. The CDR3 spells CASSALGQETEAFF. CDR3 nucleotide sequence: TGTGCCAGCAGCGCTCTAGGACAGGAGACTGAAGCTTTCTTT.